This T cell receptor (beta chain) originates from a study of T-cell reconstitution after alpha-beta-depleted transplantation in children. Study results and caveats: Several hundred expanded graft clones reportedly were the source of alpha-beta T cells about two months after transplant. From newly produced T cells came most of the T-cell counts and diversity one year after transplant. The high TCRbeta diversity at day 60 in some patients came from surviving recipient T cells and thymic progenitors.

A TCRbeta library incorporating unique molecular identifiers was prepared. From the PCR reads, TCRdb called clonotypes with MiXCR, one entry per CDR3 protein. The sample yields around 16,000 distinct CDR3 sequences, approximately 5.3% seen once. Germline V gives CDR1 MNHEY, CDR2 SVGEGT. This CDR3 is 15 amino acids long. Between the trimmed V and J ends, which lost 6 bases and 3 bases, there was a span of 15 bases. This clonotype came up many times. The target antigen is unknown. This specimen was PBMCs, taken before TCRalphabeta/CD19-depleted stem cell transplant. The origin of this receptor is a boy between 10 and 17 years old with acute lymphoblastic leukemia, due to receive a stem cell transplant. V and J are TRBV6-2 or TRBV6-3 and TRBJ2-1, with D hard to call. The CDR3 reads CASSQGFTLYNEQFF. In DNA, the CDR3 is TGTGCCAGCAGCCAAGGGTTCACCCTCTACAATGAGCAGTTCTTC.